Following are 16 T cell receptor beta chains from one sample sequenced in a study of spatial heterogeneity in lung cancer. Findings of the study overall: One measure, the expanded intratumoral alpha and beta TCR count, tracked tumor mutation counts.

Described time point: sample taken at primary tumor resection. A single record per CDR3 protein comes from TCRdb applying MiXCR to the 5' RACE reads. Of about 12,000 distinct CDR3 sequences in the sample, under 6% were seen once. For these TCRs, the target antigens are not known. Sequencing was performed on lung tumor tissue, taken at surgery. These TCRs come from a male donor with early-stage non-small cell lung cancer.

Many counts were recorded for this clonotype. With the library built for alpha chains, this beta chain is off target and its frequency is not meaningful. The chain uses TRBV7-8 and TRBJ1-2, with unresolved D. Looked up from germline, CDR1 is SGHVS and CDR2 is FQNEAQ. The CDR3 extends over 13 amino acids. The germline V and J ends were trimmed by 1 base and 5 bases, with 8 bases remaining between them. The CDR3 sequence: CASSLEQRYGYTF. The CDR3 DNA reads as TGTGCCAGCAGCTTAGAACAGAGATATGGCTACACCTTC.

This clonotype was seen ten or more times. Within a library made for alpha chains, this beta chain is off target, and its count is uninformative. This chain's CDR3 is CASSPESYEQFF. For the CDR3, the DNA is TGCGCCAGCAGCCCAGAATCTTATGAGCAGTTCTTC. The genes are TRBV5-1 and TRBJ2-1; D is ambiguous. Germline assignment: CDR1 SGHRS and CDR2 YFSETQ. The V end was cut by 4 bases, the J end by 8 bases, with 10 bases between. The CDR3 loop spans 12 amino acids. The complete variable domain, with remaining parts taken from reference TRBV5-1 and TRBJ2-1, reads KAGVTQTPRYLIKTRGQQVTLSCSPISGHRSVSWYQQTPGQGLQFLFEYFSETQRNKGNFPGRFSGRQFSNSRSEMNVSTLELGDSALYLCASSPESYEQFFGPGTRLTVL.

This clonotype showed up many times. The library was designed around alpha chains, so this beta chain is a stray read whose abundance carries little weight. The genes are TRBV3-1 and TRBJ1-5; D may be TRBD1 (6 bases). V dropped 2 bases and J dropped 6 bases, with 11 bases sitting between them. The V gene's germline CDR1 is LGHDT and CDR2 YNNKEL (reference sequence). CDR3 size: 14 residues. In DNA form, the CDR3 reads TGTGCCAGCAGCCAAATCAGGGGTAGTCAGCCCCAGCATTTT. Its translation: CASSQIRGSQPQHF.

This clonotype came up many times. Little can be read into the size of this beta chain, an off-target read in a library designed for alpha chains. This chain links TRBV5-1 with TRBJ2-1; 8 bases agree with TRBD1. The germline gives CDR1 SGHRS, CDR2 YFSETQ. V shed 4 bases and J 6 bases; nucleotides not matched to a gene: 6. CDR3 size: 14 residues. CDR3 loop: CASSPNGQGNEQFF. The CDR3 DNA sequence: TGCGCCAGCAGCCCAAACGGACAGGGCAATGAGCAGTTCTTC.

Of note for this clonotype: In a library made to pick up alpha chains, this beta chain is a stray read with a size that means little. The chain uses TRBV4-2 and TRBJ2-5, with D unclear. V was clipped by 0 bases and J by 4 bases, with 12 bases between them. CDR1 is LGHNA and CDR2 is YNFKEQ in the germline V gene. The CDR3 covers 15 residues. CDR3 residues: CASSQDLAARETQYF. The DNA of the CDR3 is TGTGCCAGCAGCCAAGATTTGGCGGCTAGAGAGACCCAGTACTTC.

By its share, this clonotype is medium-sized. This beta chain is an unintended read in a library built for alpha chains; its size means little. V gene TRBV12-3 or TRBV12-4 combines with J gene TRBJ2-7, with 10 bases aligning to TRBD2. The CDR3 is made up of 14 amino acids. The V gene end was trimmed by 7 bases and the J gene end by 7 bases; junction bases not matched to a gene: 10. In DNA, the CDR3 is TGTGCCAGCAATATAGCGGGGGGAATTTATGAGCAGTACTTC. Encoded protein: CASNIAGGIYEQYF.

Worth noting for this clonotype: A much larger clone is a single base away; this may be a read error. Here the CDR3 omits its conserved ending phenylalanine or tryptophan, so a read error is the likely source. This beta chain slipped into a library made for alpha chains as a stray read, so its size is not meaningful. The chain couples TRBV29-1 to TRBJ1-1, with 8 bases matching TRBD1. V gave up 7 bases and J gave up 1 base; unmatched junction bases: 5. CDR1 and CDR2 (germline): SQVTM, ANQGSEA. The CDR3 is made up of 13 amino acids. The CDR3, as DNA: TGCAGCGCTAGGACAGGGAGGAACACTGAAGCTTTCTCT. Its protein is CSARTGRNTEAFS.

This clonotype was seen at least ten times. Within a library made for alpha chains, this beta chain is off target, and its count is uninformative. The gene calls are TRBV7-6 and TRBJ1-5, with 8 bases fitting TRBD1. The germline V gene encodes CDR1 SGHVS and CDR2 FNYEAQ. There are 14 residues in the CDR3. J gave up 7 bases and V 4 bases, and 6 bases lay outside the gene matches. In DNA form, the CDR3 reads TGTGCCAGCAGCTCCGGGACAGGACAACAGCCCCAGCATTTT. Amino acid sequence: CASSSGTGQQPQHF.

Ten or more counts support this clonotype. Since the library was made to target alpha chains, this beta chain is a stray read and its abundance is not meaningful. The V gene is TRBV15, the J gene TRBJ1-1; TRBD1 is a possible D gene (6 bases). The CDR3 spans 17 residues. The germline CDR1 and CDR2 sequences are LNHNV and YYDKDF (reference sequence). Trimming shortened V by 1 base and J by 0 bases, and 15 bases separated the two germline ends. The CDR3 nucleotides are TGTGCCACCAGCAGAGCCTCGCGAGGGGACATGAACACTGAAGCTTTCTTT. Protein sequence: CATSRASRGDMNTEAFF.

This clonotype was recorded many times. This beta chain was picked up by a library intended for alpha chains and is off target, so its count carries little meaning. The chain links TRBV7-2 to TRBJ2-7, with 7 bases matching TRBD1. The ends lost 4 bases at V and 0 bases at J; junction bases unmatched: 3. CDR1 is SGHTA and CDR2 is FQGNSA in the germline V gene. The length of the CDR3 is 14 residues. CDR3 residues: CASSSDRISYEQYF. The CDR3 DNA follows: TGTGCCAGCAGCTCGGACAGGATCTCCTACGAGCAGTACTTC.

This clonotype was counted at least ten times. This beta chain turned up in a library designed for alpha chains; as an off-target read, its abundance says little. The chain recombines TRBV20-1 with TRBJ1-2; 7 bases align to TRBD1. The V gene end was trimmed by 3 bases and the J gene end by 2 bases; junction bases not matched to a gene: 3. The CDR3 is 13 amino acids. Per the germline V gene, CDR1 is DFQATT and CDR2 is SNEGSKA (reference sequence). CDR3 DNA sequence: TGCAGTGCTAGGCCGGGACAGAACTATGGCTACACCTTC. Protein product: CSARPGQNYGYTF.

Ten or more counts support this clonotype. This beta chain lies outside the target of a library built for alpha chains; its clone size means little. The J gene is TRBJ1-2, the V gene TRBV7-9; D remains unclear. The CDR3 totals 11 residues. CDR1 and CDR2 (germline): SEHNR, FQNEAQ (reference sequence). Trimming shortened V by 8 bases and J by 3 bases, and 7 bases separated the two germline ends. CDR3 region: CASERDYGYTF. The DNA of the CDR3 is TGTGCCAGCGAAAGGGACTATGGCTACACCTTC. The variable domain in full, completed from reference TRBV7-9 and TRBJ1-2, reads DTGVSQNPRHKITKRGQNVTFRCDPISEHNRLYWYRQTLGQGPEFLTYFQNEAQLEKSRLLSDRFSAERPKGSFSTLEIQRTEQGDSAMYLCASERDYGYTFGSGTRLTVV.

With regard to this clonotype: This beta chain is off target for a library built for alpha chains, so its abundance means little. The chain is built from TRBV7-2 and TRBJ2-4; D is perhaps TRBD2 (5 bases). Germline assignment: CDR1 SGHTA and CDR2 FQGNSA. V lost 1 base to trimming and J lost 7 bases, with 14 bases between them. CDR3 length: 15 amino acids. The CDR3 DNA follows: TGTGCCAGCAGCTTAGTCACTGGTGGAGGTAACATTCAGTACTTC. Protein: CASSLVTGGGNIQYF.

This clonotype was picked up many times. Since it is a stray read in a library aimed at alpha chains, this beta chain has a size that is not meaningful. This rearrangement joins TRBV4-1 to TRBJ2-1; 9 nucleotides match TRBD1. Germline V lookup: CDR1 MGHRA, CDR2 YSYEKL. Trimming cost V 6 bases and J 2 bases; bases outside gene matches: 5. The CDR3 length is 15 residues. In nucleotides, the CDR3 is TGCGCCAGCAGACGGACAGGGGAGACCTACAATGAGCAGTTCTTC. Translated, it gives CASRRTGETYNEQFF.

This clonotype was observed at least ten times. This beta chain is a stray read from a library made for alpha chains; its abundance is not meaningful. The chain joins TRBV23-1 to TRBJ2-1, with D perhaps matching TRBD2 (6 bases). TRBV23-1 is noted as an ORF with a role that remains uncertain. Trimming left V 0 bases short and J 15 bases short, with 15 bases between. CDR3 size: 13 residues. The CDR3 coding sequence is TGCGCCAGCAGTCAATCGTGTCGGGGGTACCCGTTCTTC. Residues: CASSQSCRGYPFF.

The table lists this clonotype with many counts. Since the library was made to target alpha chains, this beta chain is a stray read and its abundance is not meaningful. The chain links TRBV4-2 to TRBJ2-2; D is unclear. Germline V gene sequence: CDR1 LGHNA, CDR2 YNFKEQ. With 0 bases removed from V and 5 bases from J, the gap between germline ends came to 7 bases. The CDR3 has 14 residues. The CDR3 here is CASSQDEETGELFF. The CDR3 nucleotides are TGTGCCAGCAGCCAAGATGAGGAAACCGGGGAGCTGTTTTTT.